This T cell receptor (beta chain) comes out of a study of T cells after yellow fever vaccination. Study-level findings and limits: Contamination by abundant bulk-population clonotypes could be present in FACS-sorted repertoires. Reappearance after the booster was observed for most primary-vaccination clones (roughly 95% CD4, roughly 90% CD8). Though it reached lower strength, the secondary response hit its peak faster, day 5 versus 15.

Of note for this clonotype: The antigen is undetermined.

V gave up 6 bases and J gave up 6 bases; unmatched junction bases: 15. Germline CDR1 is MGHRA and CDR2 is YSYEKL. The CDR3 is 16 amino acids. Each CDR3 protein is one row after TCRdb ran MiXCR on the 5' RACE reads. The data hold approximately 330,000 distinct CDR3 sequences, with 4.1% observed a single time. This sequence originates from a man aged 18 to 35 who received the YFV17D yellow fever vaccine. V usage is TRBV4-1 and J usage is TRBJ1-2; TRBD1 agrees at 8 bases. The sample was PBMCs, taken 5 days after the yellow fever booster vaccination. The CDR3 nucleotides are TGCGCCAGCAGTACGCCTGGGACAGGCTCCCTTGATGGCTACACCTTC. The encoded protein is CASSTPGTGSLDGYTF.